What follows describes a single TCR beta chain. The target of this receptor is not known. No base-level quality is on record; no much larger clone is a single base apart. Reading the germline V gene gives CDR1 SQVTM and CDR2 ANQGSEA. Counted from cysteine to phenylalanine, this CDR3 has 14 amino acids. Just the 42-base CDR3 DNA is kept, in frame starting at base 1. V gives up 8 bases and J gives up 6 bases, and the segment between their germline ends measures 20 bases. The sample belongs to a study of CD8+ T cells in alopecia areata (dated by TCRdb to 2016 to 2019). Background for the entire study: To study T cell clonal expansion in alopecia areata, the researchers applied high-throughput TCRbeta sequencing to both the C3H/HeJ mouse model and human patients. Scalp tissue and sorted CD4+ and CD8+ peripheral blood T cells from patchy and totalis/universalis alopecia areata patients and from healthy controls were covered by human TCRbeta sequencing. Scalp clonality was compared among normal scalp (n=4), patchy alopecia areata scalp (n=8), and alopecia totalis/universalis scalp (n=8). The RNA source kit depended on sample type: the PAXgene miRNA kit for fixed scalp, the miRNeasy kit for PBMCs, and the RNeasy kit for mouse skin. TCRbeta CDR3 regions were amplified by immunoSEQ multiplex PCR using 35 Vbeta forward and 13 Jbeta reverse primers. Overall study outcomes, separate from this receptor: Resident alphabeta T cells in normal human skin are also sequenced, complicating scalp TCR repertoire analysis, unlike mouse skin dominated by gammadelta T cells. Higher clonality and more expanded CD8+ clones were observed in lesional scalp than in normal scalp, particularly in alopecia totalis/universalis, a finding suggestive of antigenic drive. Compared with mice, TCR sequences shared between patients were less clear, possibly partly because of HLA diversity across the patient population.

To prepare the library, the immunoSEQ multiplex PCR assay was applied. RNA was extracted from all samples and reverse transcribed into cDNA as template for TCR sequencing. First-strand cDNA was synthesized using SuperScript III with a 2:1 mix of oligo-dT and random hexamers. A synthetic immune receptor repertoire was used to assess amplification bias, and residual bias was removed computationally. The study's processing was this. Raw reads were preprocessed to remove errors, and CDR3 was defined according to IMGT conventions as the region from the conserved cysteine to phenylalanine. To get clonality, Shannon entropy was normalized by log2 of the number of productive unique TCRs and the result was subtracted from 1. Scalp TCRbeta sequences were cross-referenced with sorted blood CD4 and CD8 repertoires so that the CD4 or CD8 identity of scalp clones could be inferred. The clones in this table, taken by TCRdb from immuneACCESS, are in-frame only. Not every clone is retained; where verified, under half of the shortfall comes from an unresolved V gene, and the cause of the rest is unknown. From that table come the V and J calls and clone size; the DNA was used to work out D and trimming. Present in this sample are 130,000 or so clones, around 50% of which were seen just once. The top ten clones comprise 10% to 13% of the sample.

From alopecia areata patients, peripheral blood was collected along with lesional scalp punch biopsies. After PBMCs were isolated by density centrifugation and stained for CD3, CD4 and CD8, a FACSAria was used to sort CD4+ and CD8+ T cells. The untreated alopecia areata patients were recruited through a multicenter biomarker study. In several patients from the biomarker study, blood CD8+ T cells were sorted further into NKG2D-low and NKG2D-high fractions. The chain is assembled from TRBV29-1 and TRBJ2-1, and perhaps TRBD2 as D gene, on 6 matching bases. The TCR sequence derives from a human donor with alopecia areata. Sample: NKG2D-low CD8+ T cells sorted from blood. The cell subset or site label of this sample denotes: sorted CD8+ NKG2D-low blood T cells. Here is the DNA: TGCAGCATGCGGGGCCCTAGGACGGGCAATGAGCAGTTCTTC. Its protein is CSMRGPRTGNEQFF.